A selection of T cell receptor beta chains follows, all from one sample in a study of T-cell memory formation after mild COVID-19. TCRdb itself ran the 5' RACE reads through MiXCR, one entry per CDR3 protein. The data hold roughly 110,000 distinct CDR3 sequences, with roughly 20% observed a single time. The sequenced sample was PBMCs or a T cell subset sorted from them (not recorded which). The source of these receptors is a man aged 18-30 years who had mild COVID-19 (a few samples of this study predate the infection). Cell type and time point are not known. Both conserved end residues are part of each CDR3. D genes are given only for firm matches. Some rows mark clone size as missing; the rest say once, few, many or name a class of expanded clone.

>-|TRBJ1-5|TRBV21-1|-
CASSSYPGNSRPRNSNQPQHF
TGTGCCAGCAGCAGCTACCCGGGGAACAGTAGGCCTAGAAATAGCAATCAGCCCCAGCATTTT
>-|TRBJ1-1|TRBV6-6|-
CASSPMPRPNTEAFF
TGTGCCAGCAGTCCGATGCCACGTCCGAACACTGAAGCTTTCTTT
>-|TRBJ2-1|TRBV7-6|-
CASSPKISADEQFF
TGTGCCAGCAGCCCCAAGATTAGCGCTGATGAGCAGTTCTTC
>-|TRBJ1-1|TRBV13|-
CASSAGRANTEAFF
TGTGCCAGCAGCGCAGGGAGGGCGAACACTGAAGCTTTCTTT
>-|TRBJ2-1|TRBV7-2|few
CASSPGANEQFF
TGTGCCAGCAGCCCCGGGGCCAATGAGCAGTTCTTC
>-|TRBJ1-1|TRBV4-2|few
CASSQEDRWEAFF
TGTGCCAGCAGCCAGGAGGACAGATGGGAAGCTTTCTTT
>-|TRBJ2-2|TRBV27|few
CASSFRNTGELFF
TGTGCCAGCAGTTTCAGGAACACCGGGGAGCTGTTTTTT
>-|TRBJ2-5|TRBV6-2/TRBV6-3|many
CASNWRETEDVRTQYF
TGTGCCAGCAATTGGCGCGAAACTGAAGATGTACGGACCCAGTACTTC
>-|TRBJ1-4|TRBV7-2|-
CASSLLPPGKLFF
TGTGCCAGCAGCTTACTCCCCCCCGGAAAACTGTTTTTT
>TRBD1|TRBJ2-3|TRBV7-9|-
CASSPGQGPDTQYF
TGTGCCAGCAGCCCGGGACAGGGGCCAGATACGCAGTATTTT
>TRBD2|TRBJ2-5|TRBV10-3|-
CAISESAGDLQETQYF
TGTGCCATCAGTGAGTCAGCGGGGGACCTCCAAGAGACCCAGTACTTC
>TRBD2|TRBJ2-1|TRBV4-2|-
CASSQDWLAVANEQFF
TGTGCCAGCAGCCAAGACTGGCTAGCGGTCGCCAATGAGCAGTTCTTC
>TRBD1|TRBJ2-1|TRBV4-3|-
CASSHGTGTGGYNEQFF
TGCGCCAGCAGCCACGGAACCGGGACAGGGGGTTACAATGAGCAGTTCTTC
>TRBD1|TRBJ1-2|TRBV25-1|-
CASSDGTGGAYGYTF
TGTGCCAGCAGTGATGGGACAGGGGGCGCCTATGGCTACACCTTC
>-|TRBJ1-2|TRBV6-1|-
CASRRTRGPNYGYTF
TGTGCCAGCAGGCGAACAAGGGGCCCTAACTATGGCTACACCTTC
>TRBD2|TRBJ2-7|TRBV7-2|-
CASSATSGAAYEQYF
TGTGCCAGCAGCGCGACTAGCGGGGCTGCCTACGAGCAGTACTTC
>-|TRBJ2-7|TRBV6-5|-
CASRGDIREQYF
TGTGCCAGCAGGGGGGACATCCGCGAGCAGTACTTC
>-|TRBJ1-2|TRBV9|-
CASSVAGIESNYGYTF
TGTGCCAGCAGCGTAGCTGGGATAGAGTCTAACTATGGCTACACCTTC
>-|TRBJ1-6|TRBV7-2|-
CASSLRGSYNSPLHF
TGTGCCAGCAGCTTGCGGGGCTCCTATAATTCACCCCTCCACTTT
>TRBD1|TRBJ2-1|TRBV4-2|few
CASSRTGTGSPNEQFF
TGTGCCAGCAGCCGAACCGGGACAGGGTCCCCCAATGAGCAGTTCTTC
>TRBD1|TRBJ2-1|TRBV4-1|once
CASSHRGQVGEQFF
TGCGCCAGCAGCCACCGGGGACAGGTCGGGGAGCAGTTCTTC
>-|TRBJ2-2|TRBV7-6|-
CASSLGSPRELFF
TGTGCCAGCAGCTTAGGTAGCCCCAGGGAGCTGTTTTTT
>-|TRBJ2-3|TRBV6-6|-
CASSYVGRDTDTQYF
TGTGCCAGCAGTTACGTGGGTCGGGACACAGATACGCAGTATTTT
>-|TRBJ2-1|TRBV10-2|few
CASSANSEKFF
TGCGCCAGCAGCGCAAACAGCGAAAAGTTCTTC
>TRBD2|TRBJ2-3|TRBV5-1|-
CASSLAILAANSDTQYF
TGCGCCAGCAGCTTGGCGATACTAGCGGCTAACTCAGATACGCAGTATTTT
>-|TRBJ2-2|TRBV12-3/TRBV12-4|-
CASTLLATTTGELFF
TGTGCCAGCACCCTGTTGGCCACTACCACCGGGGAGCTGTTTTTT
>-|TRBJ1-2|TRBV12-3/TRBV12-4|-
CASRQTRYGYTF
TGTGCCAGCAGACAGACAAGATATGGCTACACCTTC
>TRBD2|TRBJ2-2|TRBV6-2/TRBV6-3|few
CASSHLLAGGLANTGELFF
TGTGCCAGCAGTCACCTGCTAGCGGGGGGGCTGGCGAACACCGGGGAGCTGTTTTTT